These 20 T cell receptor beta chains originate from one sample sequenced in a study of T cell responses to AZD1222 COVID-19 vaccine. The table came from immunoSEQ multiplex PCR; TCRdb's copy has only in-frame clones and leaves some out. The sample shows around 120,000 clones, 90% of them seen only once. Material: peripheral blood, obtained on day 0 of AZD1222 vaccination. The receptors stem from an adult in good health.

This clone was found once. The chain recombines TRBV27 with TRBJ2-1, with D unresolved. This CDR3 has 18 residues. Trimming took 1 base from V and 7 from J, leaving 23 bases between them. Germline V gene lookup returns CDR1 MNHEY and CDR2 SMNVEV (reference sequence). CDR3 nucleotides: TGTGCCAGCAGTTTATTCCGGCAGGTGTTAGTCGGTGGGAATGAGCAGTTCTTC. Residues: CASSLFRQVLVGGNEQFF.

This clone is a singleton in its sample. This chain links TRBV15 with TRBJ2-3, with 8 bases matching TRBD2. In germline, CDR1 is LNHNV, CDR2 YYDKDF (reference sequence). V was pared by 1 base and J by 6 bases, with 6 bases of the junction left unmatched. The CDR3 is 15 residues long. In DNA, the CDR3 is TGTGCCACCAGCAGAGTTCGGGGGGGTAGGGATACGCAGTATTTT. The encoded protein is CATSRVRGGRDTQYF.

This clone has only one observation. The chain joins TRBV7-2 to TRBJ2-7; TRBD1 aligns across 9 bases. CDR1 SGHTA and CDR2 FQGNSA come from the germline V gene. This CDR3 has 15 residues. With 4 bases clipped from V and 5 bases from J, the junction kept 9 bases outside the gene matches. The CDR3 DNA reads TGTGCCAGCAGCTCCGCGCCGGGACAGGGCAACGAGCAGTACTTC. It encodes CASSSAPGQGNEQYF. The whole variable domain, filled in from reference TRBV7-2 and TRBJ2-7, reads GAGVSQSPSNKVTEKGKDVELRCDPISGHTALYWYRQSLGQGLEFLIYFQGNSAPDKSGLPSDRFSAERTGGSVSTLTIQRTQQEDSAVYLCASSSAPGQGNEQYFGPGTRLTVT.

In this sample, this clone turned up once. The rearrangement links TRBV15 to TRBJ2-7; 8 bases agree with TRBD2. The trim removed 3 bases at V and 7 bases at J, leaving 11 bases unmatched. This CDR3 has 15 amino acids. The germline gives CDR1 LNHNV, CDR2 YYDKDF (reference sequence). Here the CDR3 reads CATSRDQAGVREQYF. CDR3 DNA sequence: TGTGCCACCAGCAGGGATCAAGCGGGAGTAAGGGAGCAGTACTTC.

This sequence joins TRBV5-1 and TRBJ2-3, with D perhaps matching TRBD2 (6 bases). Per germline, CDR1 SGHRS and CDR2 YFSETQ. V gave up 4 bases and J gave up 8 bases, with 17 bases separating them. CDR3 size: 14 residues. The CDR3 DNA sequence: TGCGCCAGCAGCAGTACGGGAGCCCTTCGTACGCAGTATTTT. Translation: CASSSTGALRTQYF.

J is TRBJ2-7 and V is TRBV6-6, with D possibly matching TRBD1 (6 bases). CDR3 length: 13 residues. The V and J ends lost 10 bases and 2 bases respectively, with 15 bases between them. Per germline, CDR1 MNHNY and CDR2 SVGAGI (reference sequence). CDR3 nucleotides: TGTGCCATCGCCATGGGGGCGGCCTACGAGCAGTACTTC. This translates into CAIAMGAAYEQYF.

V usage is TRBV10-1 and J usage is TRBJ1-1, with D uncertain. Trimming left V 0 bases short and J 7 bases short, with 15 bases between. Germline V gene sequence: CDR1 WNHNN, CDR2 SYGVQD (reference sequence). The CDR3 has 15 amino acids. The DNA for the CDR3 is TGCGCCAGCAGTGAGTCAGGGTCAGCGAACGGTGAAGCTTTCTTT. It is translated as CASSESGSANGEAFF.

CDR3 region: CSAMRGGEQFF. The CDR3 DNA follows: TGCAGTGCTATGAGGGGGGGTGAGCAGTTCTTC. The chain couples TRBV20-1 to TRBJ2-1, with D possibly TRBD2 on 7 matching bases. Germline V CDR1 and CDR2: DFQATT, SNEGSKA (reference sequence). Trimming stripped 4 bases from V and 9 bases from J, with 10 bases between. CDR3 length equals 11 residues.

The chain employs TRBV28 and TRBJ1-3; 8 bases match TRBD1. After removal of 7 bases from V and 6 bases from J, the junction contained 11 bases not matched to a gene. The CDR3 contains 15 residues. From germline, CDR1 is MDHEN and CDR2 SYDVKM. CDR3 DNA sequence: TGTGCCAGCAACTCTCCCGGGACAGGATTAAACACCATATATTTT. This sequence encodes CASNSPGTGLNTIYF. Filled out from reference TRBV28 and TRBJ1-3, the complete variable domain reads DVKVTQSSRYLVKRTGEKVFLECVQDMDHENMFWYRQDPGLGLRLIYFSYDVKMKEKGDIPEGYSVSREKKERFSLILESASTNQTSMYLCASNSPGTGLNTIYFGEGSWLTVV.

This chain connects TRBV11-2 to TRBJ1-2, with a tentative D call TRBD1 (5 bases). The CDR3 sequence is 16 residues long. The ends were cut back, 2 bases at V and 3 bases at J, with 16 bases in the middle. Germline V CDR1 and CDR2: SGHAT, FQNNGV. In DNA, the CDR3 is TGTGCCAGCAGCTTAACCGGGGCAGCCTATTACTATGGCTACACCTTC. Translation gives CASSLTGAAYYYGYTF.

The chain is built from TRBV9 and TRBJ1-2, with TRBD1 matching over 8 bases. Germline loops: CDR1 SGDLS, CDR2 YYNGEE. Trimming removed 2 bases from V and 7 bases from J; junction bases left unmatched: 10. The CDR3 extends over 15 amino acids. CDR3 coding DNA: TGTGCCAGCAGCGTCGGAGGGCAGGGGGCTGCTGGCTACACCTTC. Protein product: CASSVGGQGAAGYTF.

The chain couples TRBV7-2 to TRBJ1-1, with D perhaps matching TRBD1 (6 bases). Trimming took off 7 bases at V and 4 bases at J, with 16 bases between the two ends. The germline V gene has CDR1 SGHTA and CDR2 FQGNSA. The CDR3 runs 14 residues. The CDR3 DNA is TGTGCCAGCACCCGAACAGGGCTCAGCACTGAAGCTTTCTTT. Encoded protein: CASTRTGLSTEAFF.

The CDR3 sequence is CASSLGVRQPQHF. For the CDR3, the DNA is TGTGCCAGCAGCCTGGGGGTTCGGCAGCCCCAGCATTTT. V and J are TRBV14 and TRBJ1-5, with D maybe TRBD1 (5 bases). This CDR3 has 13 amino acids. The ends were cut back, 4 bases at V and 7 bases at J, with 11 bases in the middle. Per the germline V gene, CDR1 is SGHDN and CDR2 is FVKESK. Drawing the rest from reference TRBV14 and TRBJ1-5, the complete variable domain is EAGVTQFPSHSVIEKGQTVTLRCDPISGHDNLYWYRRVMGKEIKFLLHFVKESKQDESGMPNNRFLAERTGGTYSTLKVQPAELEDSGVYFCASSLGVRQPQHFGDGTRLSIL.

The V gene is TRBV3-1 (or the pseudogene TRBV3-2), the J gene TRBJ2-3; D tentatively reads TRBD1 or TRBD2 (5 bases each). The CDR3 runs to 13 residues. From germline, CDR1 is LGHDT and CDR2 YNNKEL (reference sequence). V lost 4 bases to trimming and J lost 4 bases, with 9 bases between them. CDR3 DNA: TGTGCCAGCAGCCTCGGGACCCCAGATACGCAGTATTTT. Its protein product is CASSLGTPDTQYF.

J is TRBJ2-1 and V is TRBV12-3 or TRBV12-4; TRBD1 might be the D (5 bases). CDR3 length: 13 amino acids. Trimming took off 6 bases at V and 6 bases at J, with 12 bases between the two ends. CDR3: CASRYRNRNEQFF. Written as DNA, the CDR3 is TGTGCCAGCAGATACAGGAACCGCAATGAGCAGTTCTTC.

The chain combines TRBV28 with TRBJ1-5; D gene unclear. Per the germline V gene, CDR1 is MDHEN and CDR2 is SYDVKM. The CDR3 is made up of 16 amino acids. V was trimmed by 5 bases and J by 5 bases, leaving 19 bases between them. The chain's CDR3 is CASSPVRRERDQPQHF. The CDR3 DNA sequence: TGTGCCAGCAGTCCAGTCCGACGGGAAAGGGATCAGCCCCAGCATTTT.

The chain employs TRBV7-9 and TRBJ1-4, with TRBD1 matching over 7 bases. Trimming removed 5 bases from V and 5 bases from J; junction bases left unmatched: 5. The CDR3 consists of 14 residues. The germline V gene encodes CDR1 SEHNR and CDR2 FQNEAQ (reference sequence). As DNA, the CDR3 is TGTGCCAGCAGCCCATCAGGGGGGAATGAAAAACTGTTTTTT. It translates to CASSPSGGNEKLFF.

V gene TRBV4-3 combines with J gene TRBJ1-6; TRBD1 agrees at 8 bases. The V gene's germline CDR1 is LGHNA and CDR2 YSLEER. Trimming removed 0 bases from V and 5 bases from J; junction bases left unmatched: 0. There are 15 residues in the CDR3. The CDR3 DNA is TGCGCCAGCAGCCAAGACAGGGGGCATAATTCACCCCTCCACTTT. Translated: CASSQDRGHNSPLHF.

The genes are TRBV20-1 and TRBJ2-1, with 8 bases fitting TRBD2. CDR1 and CDR2 from the germline V gene are DFQATT and SNEGSKA (reference sequence). CDR3 length equals 18 residues. The ends lost 3 bases at V and 3 bases at J; junction bases unmatched: 16. CDR3 sequence: CSASSLGLESNFYNEQFF. The CDR3 DNA is TGCAGTGCTAGTTCCCTGGGACTAGAGAGTAATTTCTACAATGAGCAGTTCTTC.

This chain links TRBV19 with TRBJ1-2, with 9 bases aligning to TRBD1. V trimming: 10 bases; J trimming: 3 bases; junction bases outside the gene matches: 9. The CDR3 totals 14 residues. The V gene's germline CDR1 is LNHDA and CDR2 SQIVND (reference sequence). Here the CDR3 DNA reads TGTGCCACTTGCGTTACAGGGGGCGACTATGGCTACACCTTC. Translated, it gives CATCVTGGDYGYTF.